Following are 4 T cell receptor beta chains from one sample sequenced in a study of blood T cell repertoires in COVID-19 (dated by TCRdb to the early 2020s). Libraries came from the immunoSEQ multiplex PCR assay. Entries here come from immuneACCESS through TCRdb and include only in-frame sequences with V and J called. Some clones fail to appear in such tables; in the studies checked, an unresolved V gene covers under half of the shortfall, and the cause of the remainder is unknown. The sample records some 70,000 clones, 76% of which are singletons. Of the sample, 14% to 15% falls within the top ten clones. The sample consisted of peripheral blood. The receptors here all came from a man in his fifties or sixties with COVID-19, enrolled during active disease.

The V call is TRBV6-1, the J call TRBJ2-3; a possible D gene is TRBD1 (5 bases). Germline V lookup: CDR1 MNHNS, CDR2 SASEGT. V was clipped by 6 bases and J by 1 base, with 8 bases between them. CDR3 length: 13 amino acids. Written as DNA, the CDR3 is TGTGCCAGCAGCCAACAGGGCACAGATACGCAGTATTTT. Protein: CASSQQGTDTQYF.

The chain joins TRBV2 to TRBJ2-1, with a possible D match to TRBD2 (5 bases). This CDR3 contains 13 residues. The germline V and J ends were trimmed by 10 bases and 4 bases, with 14 bases remaining between them. Germline loops: CDR1 SNHLY, CDR2 FYNNEI. The CDR3 sequence: CATHRDTYNEQFF. The CDR3 bases are TGTGCCACACACCGGGATACGTACAATGAGCAGTTCTTC.

The rearrangement links TRBV5-1 to TRBJ2-2, with 9 nucleotides matching TRBD2. This CDR3 region has 16 residues. The J segment lost 3 bases and the V segment lost 8 bases, leaving 11 bases of the junction unmatched. Germline V gene lookup returns CDR1 SGHRS and CDR2 YFSETQ. Here the CDR3 DNA reads TGCGCCAGTGGGATAATAGCGGGAGTAGACACCGGGGAGCTGTTTTTT. This translates into CASGIIAGVDTGELFF.

This chain links TRBV25-1 with TRBJ2-5; D is undetermined. Between the trimmed V and J ends, which lost 4 bases and 2 bases, there was a span of 8 bases. The germline CDR1 and CDR2 sequences are MGHDK and SYGVNS. This CDR3 region has 13 residues. The CDR3 DNA reads TGTGCCAGCAGTGGACATGGGCAAGAGACCCAGTACTTC. It specifies CASSGHGQETQYF.